What follows are 23 T cell receptor beta chains derived from one specimen sequenced in a study of T cell changes during pregnancy in multiple sclerosis. Generated by immunoSEQ multiplex PCR, the TCRdb table keeps only in-frame clones and is missing some. The table shows around 52,000 clones, with around 90% occurring only once. The material was CD4+ T cells from peripheral blood mononuclear cells, obtained in the second trimester of pregnancy. The receptors stem from a female donor with multiple sclerosis, enrolled in a pregnancy study.

V is TRBV5-1 and J is TRBJ1-4, with 10 bases that match TRBD1. This CDR3 is built from 16 residues. Germline-derived CDR1 and CDR2 are SGHRS and YFSETQ. V gave up 0 bases and J gave up 5 bases; unmatched junction bases: 4. As DNA, the CDR3 is TGCGCCAGCAGCTTGGATAGGGGACAGGGGAATGAAAAACTGTTTTTT. Protein: CASSLDRGQGNEKLFF.

A single count supports this clone. The sample holds other DNA sequences that translate to the same CDR3. The chain links TRBV30 to TRBJ1-2; D ambiguous. Germline-derived CDR1 and CDR2 are GTSNPN and SVGIG (reference sequence). V lost 0 bases to trimming and J lost 1 base, with 15 bases between them. The CDR3 sequence is 16 residues long. As DNA, the CDR3 is TGTGCCTGGAGTGTGCGGCGGCACAAAGTTAACTATGGCTACACCTTC. This translates into CAWSVRRHKVNYGYTF.

The table lists this clone with a count of one. The chain couples TRBV5-1 to TRBJ2-2; possibly TRBD1 for D (5 bases). The germline CDR1 and CDR2 sequences are SGHRS and YFSETQ. CDR3 size: 14 residues. The V end lost 3 bases, the J end lost 4 bases, and 10 bases lay between the germline ends. The CDR3 region is CASSSRARTGELFF. The CDR3 DNA sequence: TGCGCCAGCAGCTCCAGGGCCCGCACCGGGGAGCTGTTTTTT.

This chain joins TRBV5-4 and TRBJ2-3, with TRBD2 as a possible D gene (5 bases). The CDR3 runs 13 residues. V lost 6 bases, J lost 6 bases, and 14 bases lay in between. The germline V gene encodes CDR1 SGHNT and CDR2 YYREEE (reference sequence). The DNA of the CDR3 is TGTGCCAGCACCGCGCCCCGCGGGGATACGCAGTATTTT. The encoded protein is CASTAPRGDTQYF.

CDR3 coding DNA: TGTGCCAGCAGCGTGAGAACTAGCGGGAGGGCCAATGAGCAGTTCTTC. Translation: CASSVRTSGRANEQFF. The chain is built from TRBV7-8 and TRBJ2-1, with 13 bases matching TRBD2. The CDR3 runs 16 residues. Germline V lookup: CDR1 SGHVS, CDR2 FQNEAQ. J lost 6 bases, V lost 5 bases, and 7 bases had no gene match.

CDR3 coding DNA: TGTGCCAGCGCCGGGGGAGGGAGGGGCTATGGCTACACCTTC. It codes for CASAGGGRGYGYTF. The rearrangement uses TRBV5-4 and TRBJ1-2, with TRBD1 as a possible D gene (5 bases). The CDR3 is 14 residues long. Germline V gene lookup returns CDR1 SGHNT and CDR2 YYREEE (reference sequence). V gave up 7 bases and J gave up 4 bases, with 17 bases separating them.

This sequence joins TRBV30 and TRBJ1-2; unclear D gene. V was trimmed by 1 base and J by 3 bases, leaving 18 bases between them. CDR1 and CDR2 from the germline V gene are GTSNPN and SVGIG (reference sequence). This CDR3 comprises 16 residues. The chain's CDR3 is CAWSDSRHSADYGYTF. For the CDR3, the DNA is TGTGCCTGGAGTGATAGTAGACATTCAGCTGACTATGGCTACACCTTC.

V and J are TRBV18 and TRBJ1-1; perhaps TRBD1 as D (5 bases). The CDR3 is 15 amino acids. CDR1 and CDR2 (germline): KGHSH, LQKENI. V was trimmed by 3 bases and J by 1 base, leaving 12 bases between them. The CDR3 region is CASSPEGRGNTEAFF. The CDR3 nucleotides read TGTGCCAGCTCACCCGAGGGGAGGGGGAACACTGAAGCTTTCTTT.

This clone has only a few counts. The chain uses TRBV30 and TRBJ1-4, with TRBD1 matching over 10 bases. The germline V gene has CDR1 GTSNPN and CDR2 SVGIG (reference sequence). This CDR3 is built from 13 residues. The trim removed 5 bases at V and 7 bases at J, leaving 4 bases unmatched. The DNA of the CDR3 is TGTGCCTGGGGGACAGGGGTCGGTGAAAAACTGTTTTTT. Its protein is CAWGTGVGEKLFF.

The chain carries TRBV6-4 and TRBJ1-3; D is uncertain. The germline V gene encodes CDR1 MRHNA and CDR2 SNTAGT. The CDR3 consists of 15 residues. Trimming removed 2 bases from V and 0 bases from J, with 8 bases in between. In nucleotides, the CDR3 is TGTGCCAGCAGTGACCAGGAATACTCTGGAAACACCATATATTTT. Its protein product is CASSDQEYSGNTIYF.

The chain joins TRBV18 to TRBJ1-2, with D unresolved. The CDR3 totals 11 residues. The V gene lost 3 bases and the J gene lost 8 bases, with 7 bases spanning the gap. CDR1 and CDR2 from the germline V gene are KGHSH and LQKENI. The CDR3 nucleotides are TGTGCCAGCTCACCGGGCCAGGGCTACACCTTC. Translated: CASSPGQGYTF.

The chain joins TRBV27 to TRBJ1-2; D is unresolved. The ends were cut back, 4 bases at V and 3 bases at J, with 9 bases in the middle. CDR1 is MNHEY and CDR2 is SMNVEV in the germline V gene (reference sequence). The CDR3 runs to 13 residues. The CDR3 DNA follows: TGTGCCAGCAGTTCCCCCCCCTACTATGGCTACACCTTC. This gives the protein CASSSPPYYGYTF.

V gene TRBV27 combines with J gene TRBJ1-4, with 9 nucleotides matching TRBD1. V lost 5 bases to trimming and J lost 8 bases; unmatched junction nucleotides: 24. Germline lookup yields CDR1 MNHEY and CDR2 SMNVEV (reference sequence). The CDR3 loop spans 20 amino acids. The CDR3 spells CASSIRRGTGGAGFNEKLFF. In DNA, the CDR3 is TGTGCCAGCAGTATAAGGAGGGGAACAGGGGGCGCCGGGTTTAACGAAAAACTGTTTTTT.

J is TRBJ2-3 and V is TRBV19; 10 nucleotides match TRBD2. CDR3 length equals 17 residues. The germline V gene encodes CDR1 LNHDA and CDR2 SQIVND (reference sequence). Unmatched junction bases numbered 7, after V lost 1 base and J lost 3 bases. This CDR3 is CASSIGVPSGRTDTQYF. The CDR3 DNA reads TGTGCCAGTAGTATAGGGGTCCCTAGCGGGAGAACAGATACGCAGTATTTT.

The V gene is TRBV30, the J gene TRBJ2-6; TRBD1 aligns across 7 bases. Germline V gene sequence: CDR1 GTSNPN, CDR2 SVGIG (reference sequence). CDR3 length equals 17 residues. Trimming at V came to 0 bases and at J to 0 bases, leaving 5 bases not matched to a gene. CDR3: CAWSVQGISSGANVLTF. In nucleotides, the CDR3 is TGTGCCTGGAGTGTACAGGGGATTAGCTCTGGGGCCAACGTCCTGACTTTC.

The chain recombines TRBV7-9 with TRBJ2-6; 8 nucleotides line up with TRBD1. The CDR3 is 16 amino acids. Germline CDR1 SEHNR, CDR2 FQNEAQ (reference sequence). With 1 base clipped from V and 1 base from J, the junction kept 0 bases outside the gene matches. The CDR3 bases are TGTGCCAGCAGCTTAGGACAGGGGTCTGGGGCCAACGTCCTGACTTTC. As protein: CASSLGQGSGANVLTF.

This chain uses TRBV7-8 with TRBJ1-1, with 9 nucleotides matching TRBD1. CDR1 is SGHVS, CDR2 FQNEAQ, per germline. Unmatched junction bases numbered 8, after V lost 5 bases and J lost 4 bases. This CDR3 region has 15 residues. The CDR3 reads CASSQRQGVSTEAFF. CDR3 in DNA: TGTGCCAGCAGCCAAAGACAGGGGGTGAGCACTGAAGCTTTCTTT.

The chain has TRBV28 and TRBJ1-3, with 7 bases matching TRBD1. The germline CDR1 and CDR2 sequences are MDHEN and SYDVKM. J lost 4 bases, V lost 5 bases, and 11 bases had no gene match. The CDR3 loop spans 16 amino acids. The CDR3 sequence is CASSPPRQGYGNTIYF. Here the CDR3 DNA reads TGTGCCAGCAGTCCCCCACGACAGGGATACGGAAACACCATATATTTT.

V usage is TRBV10-1 and J usage is TRBJ2-2; D is unclear. CDR1 and CDR2 (germline): WNHNN, SYGVQD (reference sequence). Between the trimmed V and J ends, which lost 8 bases and 3 bases, there was a span of 10 bases. The CDR3 is 13 amino acids. CDR3 nucleotides: TGCGCCAGCGAGTTACCTTACACCGGGGAGCTGTTTTTT. Protein product: CASELPYTGELFF.

The genes are TRBV2 and TRBJ1-4; the match to TRBD1 covers 7 bases. Trimming took 6 bases from V and 5 from J; bases not matched to a gene: 9. CDR1 and CDR2 from the germline V gene are SNHLY and FYNNEI. This CDR3 comprises 15 residues. This CDR3 reads CASSPPGQANEKLFF. CDR3 sequence (DNA): TGTGCCAGCAGCCCCCCAGGACAGGCAAATGAAAAACTGTTTTTT.

The chain joins TRBV6-1 to TRBJ2-1, with a possible D match to TRBD2 (7 bases). Looked up from germline, CDR1 is MNHNS and CDR2 is SASEGT. The CDR3 is 17 residues long. V was shortened by 1 base and J by 4 bases, with 17 bases between the two germline ends. The CDR3 DNA sequence: TGTGCCAGCAGTGAAGGCTACGGGGGGCGCGGGTACAATGAGCAGTTCTTC. Protein: CASSEGYGGRGYNEQFF.

CDR3 in DNA: TGTGCCAGCAGCCCCGGGACTACTCACACCGGGGAGCTGTTTTTT. Translated, it gives CASSPGTTHTGELFF. This chain joins TRBV6-6 and TRBJ2-2, with 7 bases aligning to TRBD2. The length of the CDR3 is 15 residues. The germline V gene encodes CDR1 MNHNY and CDR2 SVGAGI (reference sequence). The V and J ends lost 6 bases and 3 bases, in that order; junction bases with no gene match: 7.

The chain combines TRBV30 with TRBJ2-1; D may be TRBD1 (6 bases). The germline V gene encodes CDR1 GTSNPN and CDR2 SVGIG (reference sequence). The CDR3 spans 14 residues. V was trimmed by 2 bases and J by 10 bases, leaving 18 bases between them. The CDR3 DNA sequence: TGTGCCTGGAGTCCACTGGGTAGGGGGAACGAGCAGTTCTTC. It translates to CAWSPLGRGNEQFF.